The 13 T cell receptor beta chains in this list originate from one sample, sequenced in a study of response to subunit inactivated influenza vaccine (dated by TCRdb to the late 2010s). Libraries were constructed by RT-PCR. Sequencing was carried out with an Illumina HiSeq 2500. TCRdb applied fastp at Q25 and MiXCR to the public reads, then kept only in-frame beta chains. Rows matching on CDR3 protein sequence are summarized as one entry with the most common DNA and genes. The sample profile shows roughly 570,000 distinct CDR3 sequences; approximately 15% of them were found once. The ten biggest clones cover around 10% of the sample. This material consisted of PBMCs from blood, taken about 12 days after vaccination. These receptors were collected from a man aged 45-65 years who received an inactivated influenza vaccine. Donor details come from another sample of the same person, matched by shared clones.

The sample holds a few counts of this clonotype. The V and J genes are TRBV11-3 and TRBJ2-7; no reliable D call. Germline loops: CDR1 SGHNT, CDR2 YENEEA. This CDR3 is 13 amino acids long. V was clipped by 3 bases and J by 5 bases, with 11 bases between them. DNA of the CDR3: TGTGCCAGCAGCTTTCCGGGTCTAAACGAGCAGTACTTC. Amino acid sequence: CASSFPGLNEQYF.

This clonotype was seen a handful of times. This sequence joins TRBV5-1 and TRBJ2-5; 7 bases are shared with TRBD1. The CDR3 is 16 residues long. The V and J ends lost 3 bases and 6 bases, in that order; junction bases with no gene match: 14. The V gene's germline CDR1 is SGHRS and CDR2 YFSETQ. The CDR3 bases are TGCGCCAGCAGCTCACTTTACTTGGACAGGACAAAGACCCAGTACTTC. Its translation is CASSSLYLDRTKTQYF. The full variable domain, rest sourced from reference TRBV5-1 and TRBJ2-5, is KAGVTQTPRYLIKTRGQQVTLSCSPISGHRSVSWYQQTPGQGLQFLFEYFSETQRNKGNFPGRFSGRQFSNSRSEMNVSTLELGDSALYLCASSSLYLDRTKTQYFGPGTRLLVL.

This clonotype was counted only a few times. The rearrangement uses TRBV20-1 and TRBJ2-5; 12 nucleotides match TRBD1. This CDR3 has 18 residues. Germline CDR1 and CDR2: DFQATT and SNEGSKA (reference sequence). J lost 2 bases, V lost 4 bases, and 14 bases had no gene match. This CDR3 is CSATAPWGQGAVQETQYF. For the CDR3, the DNA is TGCAGTGCTACGGCCCCCTGGGGACAGGGGGCGGTACAAGAGACCCAGTACTTC.

This chain connects TRBV9 to TRBJ2-2; unclear D gene. CDR1 and CDR2 from the germline V gene are SGDLS and YYNGEE. V lost 2 bases and J 4 bases, leaving 6 bases between the germline ends. CDR3 length: 13 residues. CDR3 nucleotide sequence: TGTGCCAGCAGCGTCATATCCACCGGGGAGCTGTTTTTT. This encodes CASSVISTGELFF.

This rearrangement joins TRBV20-1 to TRBJ1-2; no clear D. The CDR3 loop spans 9 amino acids. Germline values: CDR1 DFQATT, CDR2 SNEGSKA (reference sequence). The CDR3 reads CSVPYGYTF. CDR3 sequence (DNA): TGCAGCGTCCCCTATGGCTACACCTTC.

This rearrangement joins TRBV10-3 to TRBJ1-5; D gene ambiguous. CDR1 and CDR2 from the germline V gene are ENHRY and SYGVKD. V gave up 3 bases and J gave up 4 bases, with 10 bases separating them. The CDR3 has 14 residues. The CDR3 sequence is CAISDGVSNQPQHF. For the CDR3, the DNA is TGTGCCATCAGTGATGGGGTCTCGAATCAGCCCCAGCATTTT.

This chain uses TRBV5-4 with TRBJ2-7; the D is unclear. Germline lookup yields CDR1 SGHNT and CDR2 YYREEE (reference sequence). The V gene lost 0 bases and the J gene lost 2 bases, with 9 bases spanning the gap. The CDR3 loop spans 14 amino acids. CDR3 region: CASSLDAATYEQYF. The CDR3, as DNA: TGTGCCAGCAGCTTGGATGCGGCTACCTACGAGCAGTACTTC.

This clonotype showed up just a few times. The V call is TRBV5-5, the J call TRBJ2-7; 13 positions agree with TRBD2. The ends lost 3 bases at V and 3 bases at J; junction bases unmatched: 3. From germline, CDR1 is SGHKS and CDR2 YYEKEE (reference sequence). The CDR3 extends over 15 amino acids. CDR3 nucleotides: TGTGCCAGCAGCTGGGGACTAGCGGGGAACTACGAGCAGTACTTC. Translated: CASSWGLAGNYEQYF.

This rearrangement joins TRBV6-2 or TRBV6-3 to TRBJ2-6; 9 nucleotides line up with TRBD1. The CDR3 is made up of 19 amino acids. Germline lookup yields CDR1 MNHEY and CDR2 SVGEGT. V lost 2 bases, J lost 2 bases, and 10 bases stayed unmatched. CDR3 DNA sequence: TGTGCCAGCAGTTACGGGACTGACAGGGGGAGTACTGGGGCCAACGTCCTGACTTTC. The encoded protein is CASSYGTDRGSTGANVLTF.

In its sample, this clonotype was seen a few times. The CDR3: CSARDPQGGTEAFF. The CDR3, as DNA: TGCAGTGCTAGAGATCCACAGGGGGGCACTGAAGCTTTCTTT. The chain has TRBV20-1 and TRBJ1-1, with 8 bases identical to TRBD1. Germline lookup yields CDR1 DFQATT and CDR2 SNEGSKA (reference sequence). J lost 4 bases, V lost 0 bases, and 4 bases had no gene match. The CDR3 has 14 residues.

This clonotype was counted only a few times. This chain's CDR3 is CASSSLGLYNEQFF. The CDR3 DNA sequence: TGTGCCAGCAGTTCATTGGGACTTTACAATGAGCAGTTCTTC. The chain combines TRBV27 with TRBJ2-1, with D maybe TRBD2 (6 bases). V was cut by 4 bases and J by 4 bases, with 11 bases left in between. CDR3 length: 14 amino acids. Germline CDR1 is MNHEY and CDR2 is SMNVEV (reference sequence).

The V and J genes are TRBV5-8 and TRBJ2-5, with TRBD1 matching over 9 bases. The V segment lost 4 bases and the J segment 5 bases; nucleotides outside the gene matches: 6. CDR3 length equals 14 residues. CDR1 is SGHTS, CDR2 YDEGEE, per germline. CDR3: CASSPTGGRETQYF. CDR3 DNA sequence: TGTGCCAGCAGCCCAACAGGGGGCCGTGAGACCCAGTACTTC.

V is TRBV29-1 and J is TRBJ1-2, with D hard to call. Germline V gene sequence: CDR1 SQVTM, CDR2 ANQGSEA. This CDR3 region has 13 residues. Trimming removed 0 bases at V and 1 base at J, with 6 bases between. CDR3 nucleotide sequence: TGCAGCGTTGAAGATCTGTATAACTATGGCTACACCTTC. It encodes CSVEDLYNYGYTF.